These 23 T cell receptor beta chains originate from one sample sequenced in a study of cytomegalovirus exposure and HLA in healthy donors. The PCR used 60 Vbeta and 13 Jbeta primers. This table comes from immunoSEQ multiplex PCR, and its TCRdb copy is limited to in-frame clones, with some not included. The sample includes approximately 120,000 clones, about four fifths of them seen just once. The sequenced sample consisted of PBMCs. These receptors all come from a man aged 40-55 years in good health and CMV-seronegative.

This chain joins TRBV4-2 and TRBJ1-2; the D is unclear. From germline, CDR1 is LGHNA and CDR2 YNFKEQ. Trimming stripped 0 bases from V and 3 bases from J, with 11 bases between. The CDR3 covers 15 residues. This CDR3 reads CASSQDLRQYYGYTF. The CDR3 DNA follows: TGTGCCAGCAGCCAAGATTTGAGGCAATACTATGGCTACACCTTC.

Concerning this clone: Additional DNA sequences in this sample encode the identical CDR3. The V gene is TRBV7-3, the J gene TRBJ2-3; D uncertain. The V and J ends lost 5 bases and 4 bases respectively, with 10 bases between them. Germline V gene lookup returns CDR1 SGHTA and CDR2 FQGTGA. The CDR3 is 13 residues long. The CDR3 region has the DNA TGTGCCAGCAGCCCCGGAGCACCAGATACGCAGTATTTT. It specifies CASSPGAPDTQYF.

The rearrangement uses TRBV6-5 and TRBJ1-1; D unresolved. The CDR3 contains 14 residues. V lost 6 bases, J lost 3 bases, and 14 bases lay in between. CDR1 is MNHEY and CDR2 is SVGAGI in the germline V gene. The CDR3 reads CASSPLHDHTEAFF. DNA of the CDR3: TGTGCCAGCAGCCCCTTACACGATCACACTGAAGCTTTCTTT.

The J gene is TRBJ1-5, the V gene TRBV5-6; D is ambiguous. CDR1 and CDR2 (germline): SGHDT, YYEEEE. V gave up 2 bases and J gave up 0 bases, with 6 bases separating them. The length of the CDR3 is 14 residues. CDR3 coding DNA: TGTGCCAGCAGCTTAGCCGGTAGCAATCAGCCCCAGCATTTT. Translated: CASSLAGSNQPQHF.

The CDR3 nucleotides are TGTGCCAGCAGCCCACTTACCGGGACAGGCAACACCGGGGAGCTGTTTTTT. It translates to CASSPLTGTGNTGELFF. The rearrangement uses TRBV5-4 and TRBJ2-2, with 8 nucleotides matching TRBD1. The CDR3 is made up of 17 amino acids. V lost 4 bases to trimming and J lost 2 bases; unmatched junction nucleotides: 10. Germline V gene lookup returns CDR1 SGHNT and CDR2 YYREEE (reference sequence).

The V call is TRBV4-3, the J call TRBJ2-1, with D possibly matching TRBD2 (7 bases). The CDR3 consists of 17 residues. The germline V gene encodes CDR1 LGHNA and CDR2 YSLEER. Trimming cost V 4 bases and J 7 bases, with 23 bases left between them. The CDR3 DNA sequence: TGCGCCAGCAGCCCCGAGGGCGTGGGGGGGCCGGGTAATGAGCAGTTCTTC. Its translation is CASSPEGVGGPGNEQFF.

The chain recombines TRBV6-1 with TRBJ1-5, with 7 bases identical to TRBD1. Germline values: CDR1 MNHNS, CDR2 SASEGT. With V trimmed by 4 bases and J by 0 bases, 9 bases remained unmatched. The CDR3 runs 17 residues. The CDR3 DNA is TGTGCCAGCAGTGCCCGGGACAGCTCATATAGCAATCAGCCCCAGCATTTT. Its protein product is CASSARDSSYSNQPQHF.

This chain uses TRBV30 with TRBJ1-2; 8 bases match TRBD1. The V gene end was trimmed by 5 bases and the J gene end by 7 bases; junction bases not matched to a gene: 3. The CDR3 sequence is 11 residues long. Germline CDR1 is GTSNPN and CDR2 is SVGIG (reference sequence). The CDR3 is CAWGQGGGYTF. The CDR3 nucleotides read TGTGCCTGGGGACAGGGTGGTGGCTACACCTTC.

This clone was recorded once. The V gene is TRBV2, the J gene TRBJ1-5; 7 nucleotides line up with TRBD1. Unmatched junction bases numbered 7, after V lost 4 bases and J lost 4 bases. Germline CDR1 and CDR2: SNHLY and FYNNEI. The length of the CDR3 is 15 residues. The CDR3 bases are TGTGCCAGCAGTGCAACGACAGGGACGAATCAGCCCCAGCATTTT. Translating it yields CASSATTGTNQPQHF.

The chain combines TRBV18 with TRBJ2-5; 10 bases line up with TRBD1. This CDR3 region has 15 residues. Germline V gives CDR1 KGHSH, CDR2 LQKENI. Germline trimming cut 4 bases from V and 2 bases from J; bases unmatched to any gene: 4. This chain's CDR3 is CASSQGTGAQETQYF. Here the CDR3 DNA reads TGTGCCAGCTCACAGGGGACAGGGGCACAAGAGACCCAGTACTTC.

This clone was found a few times. The CDR3 region has the DNA TGTGCCAGCAGCTCCAGGGGGCGAACTGAAGCTTTCTTT. Its translation is CASSSRGRTEAFF. V usage is TRBV5-4 and J usage is TRBJ1-1; 8 bases agree with TRBD1. The V and J ends lost 3 bases and 5 bases, in that order; junction bases with no gene match: 3. The CDR3 contains 13 residues. Germline V CDR1 and CDR2: SGHNT, YYREEE (reference sequence).

The V and J genes are TRBV2 and TRBJ1-1; a weak D match, TRBD1 (6 bases). The CDR3 has 14 residues. Germline-derived CDR1 and CDR2 are SNHLY and FYNNEI. The V gene lost 1 base and the J gene lost 5 bases, with 11 bases spanning the gap. CDR3: CASSEGTGWTEAFF. CDR3 in DNA: TGTGCCAGCAGTGAAGGTACAGGGTGGACTGAAGCTTTCTTT.

In its sample, this clone was seen once. V is TRBV2 and J is TRBJ2-1; D may be TRBD1 (6 bases). Germline CDR1 is SNHLY and CDR2 is FYNNEI. This CDR3 spans 14 amino acids. The V end was cut by 5 bases, the J end by 8 bases, with 16 bases between. CDR3 in DNA: TGTGCCAGCAGTCGTTCCATACAGGGCGATGAGCAGTTCTTC. Its protein product is CASSRSIQGDEQFF.

The chain carries TRBV7-9 and TRBJ1-4; tentatively, D is TRBD1 (5 bases). Trimming removed 5 bases at V and 7 bases at J, with 20 bases between. Germline CDR1 is SEHNR and CDR2 is FQNEAQ (reference sequence). This CDR3 has 16 amino acids. CDR3 nucleotides: TGTGCCAGCAGCGCCGGCTCGGATGGGGGGAGTGAAAAACTGTTTTTT. This gives the protein CASSAGSDGGSEKLFF. Full variable domain (missing parts from reference TRBV7-9 and TRBJ1-4): DTGVSQNPRHKITKRGQNVTFRCDPISEHNRLYWYRQTLGQGPEFLTYFQNEAQLEKSRLLSDRFSAERPKGSFSTLEIQRTEQGDSAMYLCASSAGSDGGSEKLFFGSGTQLSVL.

The chain has TRBV19 and TRBJ1-4, with 7 bases lining up with TRBD1. After removal of 0 bases from V and 10 bases from J, the junction contained 8 bases not matched to a gene. The CDR3 loop spans 15 amino acids. Germline-derived CDR1 and CDR2 are LNHDA and SQIVND (reference sequence). CDR3 protein: CASSIDEGANGKLFF. The CDR3 DNA sequence: TGTGCCAGTAGTATAGATGAGGGGGCTAACGGAAAACTGTTTTTT.

This sequence joins TRBV19 and TRBJ1-2; D remains ambiguous. The V gene's germline CDR1 is LNHDA and CDR2 SQIVND (reference sequence). The CDR3 length is 17 residues. The V end was cut by 0 bases, the J end by 1 base, with 15 bases between. In nucleotides, the CDR3 is TGTGCCAGTAGTATAGATCAAGGCAGGTGGCGTAACTATGGCTACACCTTC. This codes for CASSIDQGRWRNYGYTF.

The rearrangement uses TRBV7-8 and TRBJ2-7, with 7 bases identical to TRBD2. CDR3 length: 15 residues. Germline V gene lookup returns CDR1 SGHVS and CDR2 FQNEAQ. Germline trimming cut 6 bases from V and 5 bases from J; bases unmatched to any gene: 13. The CDR3 DNA follows: TGTGCCAGCAGGCCCGAGGTCGGGGGGTTCGACGAGCAGTACTTC. Translated: CASRPEVGGFDEQYF.

This sequence joins TRBV27 and TRBJ2-7, with a weak D call TRBD1 (6 bases). V lost 10 bases and J lost 2, with 12 bases in between. CDR3 length equals 12 residues. The V gene's germline CDR1 is MNHEY and CDR2 SMNVEV (reference sequence). DNA of the CDR3: TGTGCCACCCAGGGGAACACCTACGAGCAGTACTTC. It translates to CATQGNTYEQYF.

This chain joins TRBV4-2 and TRBJ1-6, with 7 bases aligning to TRBD1. V was clipped by 0 bases and J by 9 bases; unmatched bases: 11. The CDR3 runs to 17 residues. CDR1 is LGHNA and CDR2 is YNFKEQ in the germline V gene. The CDR3 DNA reads TGTGCCAGCAGCCAAGATCTTTACGGACAGGCGACTTCACCCCTCCACTTT. Its protein is CASSQDLYGQATSPLHF.

This clone has just a few counts. This chain uses TRBV5-6 with TRBJ1-2, with TRBD1 identical over 7 bases. The germline CDR1 and CDR2 sequences are SGHDT and YYEEEE. Trimming removed 0 bases from V and 3 bases from J; junction bases left unmatched: 8. The CDR3 length is 16 residues. CDR3 amino acids: CASSLGSGGVYYGYTF. The DNA of the CDR3 is TGTGCCAGCAGCTTGGGATCAGGGGGAGTATACTATGGCTACACCTTC.

The chain links TRBV6-1 to TRBJ2-7; TRBD1 matches at 8 bases. The V gene end was trimmed by 2 bases and the J gene end by 4 bases; junction bases not matched to a gene: 7. The CDR3 has 15 amino acids. The germline V gene has CDR1 MNHNS and CDR2 SASEGT. This CDR3 reads CASSESRTGWYEQYF. DNA for the CDR3: TGTGCCAGCAGTGAATCAAGGACAGGGTGGTACGAGCAGTACTTC.

J is TRBJ1-5 and V is TRBV7-2; no clear D. V was clipped by 5 bases and J by 0 bases, with 5 bases between them. The CDR3 length is 13 residues. Germline V gives CDR1 SGHTA, CDR2 FQGNSA. The CDR3 region has the DNA TGTGCCAGCAGCCCTAGTAGCAATCAGCCCCAGCATTTT. Protein product: CASSPSSNQPQHF.

In regard to this clone: Additional DNA sequences in this sample encode the identical CDR3. This chain links TRBV19 with TRBJ2-5; TRBD2 matches at 7 bases. The CDR3 sequence is 12 residues long. V gave up 8 bases and J gave up 5 bases; unmatched junction bases: 5. From germline, CDR1 is LNHDA and CDR2 SQIVND (reference sequence). CDR3 amino acids: CASRLAGETQYF. CDR3 DNA: TGTGCCAGTCGACTAGCCGGGGAGACCCAGTACTTC.